This T cell receptor beta chain was captured by sequencing in a study of shared clonotypes between healthy human individuals. Study-wide background: Plates per donor: three CD4 naive, three CD4 memory, two CD8 naive, one CD8 memory.

The V end was cut by 4 bases, the J end by 1 base, with 9 bases between. The CDR3 loop spans 15 amino acids. Germline CDR1 is SGHNT and CDR2 is YYREEE (reference sequence). Libraries were prepared by immunoSEQ multiplex PCR; TCRdb keeps only in-frame clonotypes and omits some of them. The sample lists about 580,000 clones, 95% to 98% occurring once. CD45RO negativity and positive selection for CCR7 defined naive CD8 cells, a population that excluded terminally differentiated effector memory CD45RA+ cells. There were no recent acute infections or vaccinations among the donors, who were healthy HIV-negative adults.

Sequencing was performed on naive CD8+ T cells sorted from blood. The rearrangement links TRBV5-4 to TRBJ2-6; D may be TRBD1 (6 bases). The clonotype comes from a young man in good health. The CDR3 sequence is CASSQQGSGANVLTF. The CDR3, as DNA: TGTGCCAGCAGCCAACAGGGATCTGGGGCCAACGTCCTGACTTTC.